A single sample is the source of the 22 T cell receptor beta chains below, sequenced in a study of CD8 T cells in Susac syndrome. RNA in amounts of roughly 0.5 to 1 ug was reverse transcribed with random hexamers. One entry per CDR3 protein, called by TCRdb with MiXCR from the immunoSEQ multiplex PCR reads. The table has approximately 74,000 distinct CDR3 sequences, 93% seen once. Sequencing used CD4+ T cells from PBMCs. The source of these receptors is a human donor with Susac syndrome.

The CDR3 DNA follows: TGTGCCAGCGACTTCTCCGGGGGGCGCGTGTATGGCTACACCTTC. Translation gives CASDFSGGRVYGYTF. This chain uses TRBV6-2 or TRBV6-3 with TRBJ1-2; D may be TRBD1 (6 bases). Germline V gene sequence: CDR1 MNHEY, CDR2 SVGEGT. CDR3 length equals 15 residues. The V gene lost 8 bases and the J gene lost 5 bases, with 21 bases spanning the gap.

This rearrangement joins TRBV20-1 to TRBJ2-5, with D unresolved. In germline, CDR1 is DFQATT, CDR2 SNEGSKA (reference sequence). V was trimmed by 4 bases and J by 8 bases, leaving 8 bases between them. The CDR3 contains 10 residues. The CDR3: CSAIKYTQYF. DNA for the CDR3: TGCAGTGCTATAAAATATACCCAGTACTTC.

CDR3 protein: CASRSRRRESNQPQHF. CDR3 nucleotides: TGTGCCAGCAGATCCCGCCGCAGGGAAAGCAATCAGCCCCAGCATTTT. The V call is TRBV28, the J call TRBJ1-5, with D possibly being TRBD1 (5 bases). V was clipped by 6 bases and J by 1 base, with 16 bases between them. Germline CDR1 and CDR2: MDHEN and SYDVKM. The CDR3 covers 16 residues.

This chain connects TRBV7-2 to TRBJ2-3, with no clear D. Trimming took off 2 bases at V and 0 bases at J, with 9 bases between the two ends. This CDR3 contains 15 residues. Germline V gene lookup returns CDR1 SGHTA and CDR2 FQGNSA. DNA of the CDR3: TGTGCCAGCAGCTTAAGTCTGGGCAGCACAGATACGCAGTATTTT. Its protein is CASSLSLGSTDTQYF.

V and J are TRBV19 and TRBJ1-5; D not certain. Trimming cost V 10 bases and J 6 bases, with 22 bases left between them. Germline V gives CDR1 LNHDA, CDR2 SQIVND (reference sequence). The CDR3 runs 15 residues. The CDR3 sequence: CATFPGGDPRQPQHF. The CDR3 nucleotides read TGTGCCACCTTTCCGGGAGGTGATCCACGTCAGCCCCAGCATTTT.

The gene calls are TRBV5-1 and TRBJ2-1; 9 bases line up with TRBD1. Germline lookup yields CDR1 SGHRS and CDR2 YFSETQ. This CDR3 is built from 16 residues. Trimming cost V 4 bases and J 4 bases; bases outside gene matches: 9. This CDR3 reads CASSLLTGGKYNEQFF. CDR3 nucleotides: TGCGCCAGCAGCCTACTGACAGGGGGGAAATACAATGAGCAGTTCTTC.

CDR3 sequence reads: CASSLLAGVNEQFF. The CDR3 coding sequence is TGTGCCAGCAGTCTTCTAGCGGGAGTCAATGAGCAGTTCTTC. This chain joins TRBV7-2 and TRBJ2-1, with TRBD2 matching 10 bases. After removal of 6 bases from V and 6 bases from J, the junction contained 5 bases not matched to a gene. There are 14 residues in the CDR3. CDR1 and CDR2 (germline): SGHTA, FQGNSA.

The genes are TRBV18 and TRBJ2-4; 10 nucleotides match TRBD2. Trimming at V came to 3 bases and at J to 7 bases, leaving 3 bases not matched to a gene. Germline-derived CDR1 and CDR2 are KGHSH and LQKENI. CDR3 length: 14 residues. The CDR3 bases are TGTGCCAGCTCACCTGGACTAGCGGCTAACATTCAGTACTTC. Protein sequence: CASSPGLAANIQYF.

The CDR3 region is CASREQGTRPLHF. The DNA of the CDR3 is TGTGCCAGCAGAGAACAGGGGACGCGTCCCCTCCACTTT. The chain links TRBV12-3 or TRBV12-4 to TRBJ1-6; 7 bases are shared with TRBD1. V lost 6 bases, J lost 13 bases, and 9 bases stayed unmatched. The CDR3 is 13 residues long.

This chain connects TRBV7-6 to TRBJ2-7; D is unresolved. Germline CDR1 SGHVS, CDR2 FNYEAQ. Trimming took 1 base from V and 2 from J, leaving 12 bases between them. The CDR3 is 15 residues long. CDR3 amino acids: CASSLGPARTYEQYF. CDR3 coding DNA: TGTGCCAGCAGCTTAGGCCCCGCCAGGACCTACGAGCAGTACTTC.

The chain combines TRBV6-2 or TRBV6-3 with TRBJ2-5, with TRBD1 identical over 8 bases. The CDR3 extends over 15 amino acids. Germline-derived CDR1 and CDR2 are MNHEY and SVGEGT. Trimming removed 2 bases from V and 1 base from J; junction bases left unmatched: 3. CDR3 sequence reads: CASSYHDRGQETQYF. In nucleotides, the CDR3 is TGTGCCAGCAGTTACCACGACAGGGGCCAAGAGACCCAGTACTTC.

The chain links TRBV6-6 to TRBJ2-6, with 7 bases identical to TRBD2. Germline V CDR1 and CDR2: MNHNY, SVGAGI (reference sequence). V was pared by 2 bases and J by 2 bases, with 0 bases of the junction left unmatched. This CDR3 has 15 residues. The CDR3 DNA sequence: TGTGCCAGCAGTTACGGGGGGGCTGGGGCCAACGTCCTGACTTTC. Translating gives CASSYGGAGANVLTF.

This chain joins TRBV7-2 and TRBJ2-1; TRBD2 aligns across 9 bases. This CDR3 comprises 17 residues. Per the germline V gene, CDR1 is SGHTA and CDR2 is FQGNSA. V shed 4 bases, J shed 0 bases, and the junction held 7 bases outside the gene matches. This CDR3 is CASSSVAGVGSYNEQFF. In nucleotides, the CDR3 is TGTGCCAGCAGCTCCGTAGCGGGAGTGGGCTCCTACAATGAGCAGTTCTTC. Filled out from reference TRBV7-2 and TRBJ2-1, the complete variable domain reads GAGVSQSPSNKVTEKGKDVELRCDPISGHTALYWYRQSLGQGLEFLIYFQGNSAPDKSGLPSDRFSAERTGGSVSTLTIQRTQQEDSAVYLCASSSVAGVGSYNEQFFGPGTRLTVL.

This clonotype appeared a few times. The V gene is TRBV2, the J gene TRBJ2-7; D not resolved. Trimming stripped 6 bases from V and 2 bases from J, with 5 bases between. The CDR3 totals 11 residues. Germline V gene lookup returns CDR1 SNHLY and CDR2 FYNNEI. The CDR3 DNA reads TGTGCCAGCAGATCGACCTACGAGCAGTACTTC. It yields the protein CASRSTYEQYF.

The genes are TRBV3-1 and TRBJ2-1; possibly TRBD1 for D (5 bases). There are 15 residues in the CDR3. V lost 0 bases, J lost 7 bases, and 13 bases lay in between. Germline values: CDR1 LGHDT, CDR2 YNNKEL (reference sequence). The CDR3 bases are TGTGCCAGCAGCCAAGATCTTCCCAGGGAAAATGAGCAGTTCTTC. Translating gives CASSQDLPRENEQFF.

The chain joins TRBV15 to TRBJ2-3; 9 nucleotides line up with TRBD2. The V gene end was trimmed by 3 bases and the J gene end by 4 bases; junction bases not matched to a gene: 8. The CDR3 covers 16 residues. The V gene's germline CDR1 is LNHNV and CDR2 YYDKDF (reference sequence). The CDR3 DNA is TGTGCCACCAGCAGCGGAGCGGGGGGCCCCCCAGATACGCAGTATTTT. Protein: CATSSGAGGPPDTQYF.

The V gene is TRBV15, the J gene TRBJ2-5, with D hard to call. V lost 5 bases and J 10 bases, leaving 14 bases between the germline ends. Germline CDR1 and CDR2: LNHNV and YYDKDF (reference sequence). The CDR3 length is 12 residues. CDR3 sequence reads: CATSPPWSDQYF. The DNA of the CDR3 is TGTGCCACCAGCCCTCCCTGGTCTGACCAGTACTTC.

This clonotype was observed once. The CDR3 DNA is TGTGCCAGCAAGAAGGGACAGATACAAGAGACCCAGTACTTC. Protein sequence: CASKKGQIQETQYF. The gene calls are TRBV6-5 and TRBJ2-5; 7 bases are shared with TRBD1. Trimming removed 7 bases from V and 2 bases from J; junction bases left unmatched: 7. Per germline, CDR1 MNHEY and CDR2 SVGAGI. This CDR3 region has 14 residues.

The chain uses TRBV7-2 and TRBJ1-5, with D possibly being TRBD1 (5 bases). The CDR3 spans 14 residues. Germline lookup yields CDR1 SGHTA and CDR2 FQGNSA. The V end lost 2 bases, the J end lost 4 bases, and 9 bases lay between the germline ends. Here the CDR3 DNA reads TGTGCCAGCAGCTTATCAGGGCTTAATCAGCCCCAGCATTTT. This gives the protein CASSLSGLNQPQHF.

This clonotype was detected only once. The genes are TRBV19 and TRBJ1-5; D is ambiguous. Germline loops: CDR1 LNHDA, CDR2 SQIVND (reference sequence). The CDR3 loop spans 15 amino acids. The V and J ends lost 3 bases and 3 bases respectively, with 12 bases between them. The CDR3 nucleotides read TGTGCCAGTAGTATGGTGGACGGATACAATCAGCCCCAGCATTTT. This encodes CASSMVDGYNQPQHF.

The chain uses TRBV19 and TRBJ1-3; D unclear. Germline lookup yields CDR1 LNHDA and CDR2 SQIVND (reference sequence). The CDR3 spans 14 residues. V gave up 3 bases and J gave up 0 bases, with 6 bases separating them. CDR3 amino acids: CASSITLSGNTIYF. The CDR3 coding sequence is TGTGCCAGTAGTATTACACTCTCTGGAAACACCATATATTTT.

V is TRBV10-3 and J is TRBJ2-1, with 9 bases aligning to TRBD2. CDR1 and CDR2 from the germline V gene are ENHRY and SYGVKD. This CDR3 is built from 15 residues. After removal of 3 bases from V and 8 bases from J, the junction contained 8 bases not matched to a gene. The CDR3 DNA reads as TGTGCCATCAGTGAAGGGCCTAGCGGGAAAGATGAGCAGTTCTTC. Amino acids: CAISEGPSGKDEQFF.